This T cell receptor beta chain was observed in a study of blood T cell repertoires in COVID-19. The CDR3 extends over 18 amino acids. Per the germline V gene, CDR1 is SGHNT and CDR2 is YYREEE (reference sequence). J was trimmed by 2 bases and V by 1 base; bases with no gene match: 6. The authors' processing: Reference gene primer amplification in the assay estimated nucleated cell counts. Sequenced by immunoSEQ multiplex PCR; TCRdb stores in-frame clones only, minus some. V and J calls and clone size come straight from that table; D and trimming were deduced from the DNA. The sample lists about 70,000 clones; roughly 80% were seen once.

The sequencing sample was made of peripheral blood. V and J are TRBV5-4 and TRBJ2-3; TRBD2 matches at 14 bases. This receptor was obtained from a woman in her 70s with acute or convalescent COVID-19. The CDR3 sequence is CASSLSPGLAGVTDTQYF. For the CDR3, the DNA is TGTGCCAGCAGCTTGTCACCGGGACTAGCGGGAGTCACAGATACGCAGTATTTT.